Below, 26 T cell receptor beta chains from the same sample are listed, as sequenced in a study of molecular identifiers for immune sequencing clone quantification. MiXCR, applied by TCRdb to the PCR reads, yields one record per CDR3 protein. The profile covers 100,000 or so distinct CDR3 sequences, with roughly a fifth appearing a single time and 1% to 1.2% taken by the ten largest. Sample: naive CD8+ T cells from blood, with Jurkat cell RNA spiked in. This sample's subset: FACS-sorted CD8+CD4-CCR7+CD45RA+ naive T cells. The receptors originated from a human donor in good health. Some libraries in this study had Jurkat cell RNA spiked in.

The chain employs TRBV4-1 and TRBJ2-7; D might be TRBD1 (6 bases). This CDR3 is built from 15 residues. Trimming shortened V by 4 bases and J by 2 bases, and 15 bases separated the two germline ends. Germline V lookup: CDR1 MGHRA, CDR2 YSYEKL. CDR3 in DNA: TGCGCCAGCAGCCCAGAGGAAGGGACACCCTACGAGCAGTACTTC. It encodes CASSPEEGTPYEQYF.

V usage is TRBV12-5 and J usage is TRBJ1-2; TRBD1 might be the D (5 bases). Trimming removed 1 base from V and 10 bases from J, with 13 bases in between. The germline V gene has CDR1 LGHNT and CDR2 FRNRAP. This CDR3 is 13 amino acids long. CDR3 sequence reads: CASGLEGAADYTF. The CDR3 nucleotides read TGTGCTAGTGGTTTGGAAGGGGCAGCTGACTACACCTTC.

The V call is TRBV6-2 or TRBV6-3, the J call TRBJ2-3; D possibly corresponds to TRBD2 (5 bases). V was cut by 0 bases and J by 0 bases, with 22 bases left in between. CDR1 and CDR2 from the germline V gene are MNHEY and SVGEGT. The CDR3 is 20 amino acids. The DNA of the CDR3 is TGTGCCAGCAGTTACTCTTTAGCCCCTACGACCAGCGGTAGCACAGATACGCAGTATTTT. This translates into CASSYSLAPTTSGSTDTQYF.

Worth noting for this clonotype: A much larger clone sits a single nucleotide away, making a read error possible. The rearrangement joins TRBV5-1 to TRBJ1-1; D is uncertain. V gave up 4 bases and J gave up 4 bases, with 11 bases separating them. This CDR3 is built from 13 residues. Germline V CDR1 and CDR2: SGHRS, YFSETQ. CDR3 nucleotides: TGCGCCAGCAGCGCATGCTTTGGCACTGAAGCTTTCTTT. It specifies CASSACFGTEAFF.

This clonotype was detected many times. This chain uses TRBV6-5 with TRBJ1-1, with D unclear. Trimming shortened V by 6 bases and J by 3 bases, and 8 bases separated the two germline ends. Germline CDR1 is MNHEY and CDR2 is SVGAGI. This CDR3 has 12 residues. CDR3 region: CASRRGDTEAFF. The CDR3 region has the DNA TGTGCCAGCAGGCGCGGGGACACTGAAGCTTTCTTT.

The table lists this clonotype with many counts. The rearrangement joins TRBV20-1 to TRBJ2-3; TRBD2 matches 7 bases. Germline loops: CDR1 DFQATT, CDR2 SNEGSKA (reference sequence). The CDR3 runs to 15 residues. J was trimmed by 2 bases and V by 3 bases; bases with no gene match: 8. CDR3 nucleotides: TGCAGTGCTAGTAGGGGAGGGGCCTACACAGATACGCAGTATTTT. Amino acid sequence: CSASRGGAYTDTQYF.

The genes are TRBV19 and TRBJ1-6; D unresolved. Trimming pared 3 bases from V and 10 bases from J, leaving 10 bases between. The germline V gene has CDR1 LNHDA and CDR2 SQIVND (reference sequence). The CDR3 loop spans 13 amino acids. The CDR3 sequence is CASSMAVSSPLHF. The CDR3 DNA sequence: TGTGCCAGTAGTATGGCGGTGAGCTCACCCCTCCACTTT.

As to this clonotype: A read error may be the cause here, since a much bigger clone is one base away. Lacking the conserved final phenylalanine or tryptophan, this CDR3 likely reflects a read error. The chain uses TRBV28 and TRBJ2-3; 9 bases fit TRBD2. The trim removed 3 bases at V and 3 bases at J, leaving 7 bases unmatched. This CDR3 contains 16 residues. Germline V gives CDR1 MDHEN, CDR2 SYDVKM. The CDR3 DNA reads TGTGCCAGCAGTTTCTCCATAGCGGGAGAGACAGATACGCAGTATTCT. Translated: CASSFSIAGETDTQYS.

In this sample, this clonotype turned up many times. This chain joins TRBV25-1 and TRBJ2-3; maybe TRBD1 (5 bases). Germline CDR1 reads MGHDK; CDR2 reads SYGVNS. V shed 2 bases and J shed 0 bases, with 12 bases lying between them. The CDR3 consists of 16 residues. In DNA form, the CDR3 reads TGTGCCAGCAGTGAAGTGAAGGGGTTTAGCACAGATACGCAGTATTTT. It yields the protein CASSEVKGFSTDTQYF.

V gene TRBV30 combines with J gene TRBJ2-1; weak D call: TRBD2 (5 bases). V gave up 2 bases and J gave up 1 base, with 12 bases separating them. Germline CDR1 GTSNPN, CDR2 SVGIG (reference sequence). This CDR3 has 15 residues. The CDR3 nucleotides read TGTGCCTGGAGTTCCTCCAGCGGATCCTACAATGAGCAGTTCTTC. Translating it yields CAWSSSSGSYNEQFF.

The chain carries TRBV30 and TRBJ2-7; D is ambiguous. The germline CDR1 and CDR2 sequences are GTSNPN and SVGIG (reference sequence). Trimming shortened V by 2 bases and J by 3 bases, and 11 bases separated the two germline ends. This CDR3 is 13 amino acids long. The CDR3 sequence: CAWSMDRDYEQYF. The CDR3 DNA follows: TGTGCCTGGAGTATGGACCGAGACTACGAGCAGTACTTC.

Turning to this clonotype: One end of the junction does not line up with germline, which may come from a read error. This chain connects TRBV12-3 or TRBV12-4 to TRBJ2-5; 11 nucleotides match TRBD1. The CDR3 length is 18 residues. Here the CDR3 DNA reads TGTGCCAGCAGTTTTGATGGGTCGGACAGGGGGCATCTAGAGGCCCAGTACTTC. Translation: CASSFDGSDRGHLEAQYF.

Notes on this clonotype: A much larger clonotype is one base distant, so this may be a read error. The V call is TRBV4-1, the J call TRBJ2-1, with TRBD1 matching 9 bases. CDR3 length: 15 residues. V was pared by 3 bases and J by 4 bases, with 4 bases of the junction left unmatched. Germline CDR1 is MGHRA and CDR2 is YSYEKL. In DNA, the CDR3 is TGCGCCAGCAGCCATGGGACAGGGAAATACAATGAGCAGTTCTTC. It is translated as CASSHGTGKYNEQFF.

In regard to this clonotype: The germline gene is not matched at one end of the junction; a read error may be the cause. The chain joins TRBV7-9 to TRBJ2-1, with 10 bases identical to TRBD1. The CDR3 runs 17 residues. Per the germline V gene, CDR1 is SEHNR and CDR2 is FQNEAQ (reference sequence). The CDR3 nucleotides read TGTGCCAGCAGCCCTCCGACCCCCCGGGACAGGGGCAATGAACAGTTCTTC. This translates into CASSPPTPRDRGNEQFF.

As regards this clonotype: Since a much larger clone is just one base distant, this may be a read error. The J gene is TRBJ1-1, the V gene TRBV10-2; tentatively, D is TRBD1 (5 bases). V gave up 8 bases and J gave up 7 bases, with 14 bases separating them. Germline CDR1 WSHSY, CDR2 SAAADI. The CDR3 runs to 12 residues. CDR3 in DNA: TGCGCCAGCGGGGACGGCGGTTTTGAAGCTTTCTTT. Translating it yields CASGDGGFEAFF.

Written as DNA, the CDR3 is TGCAGCGTCGAAAAACAGAATAACTATGGCTACACCTTC. This sequence encodes CSVEKQNNYGYTF. The chain recombines TRBV29-1 with TRBJ1-2, with D hard to call. CDR3 length equals 13 residues. Germline values: CDR1 SQVTM, CDR2 ANQGSEA. The ends were cut back, 6 bases at V and 1 base at J, with 12 bases in the middle.

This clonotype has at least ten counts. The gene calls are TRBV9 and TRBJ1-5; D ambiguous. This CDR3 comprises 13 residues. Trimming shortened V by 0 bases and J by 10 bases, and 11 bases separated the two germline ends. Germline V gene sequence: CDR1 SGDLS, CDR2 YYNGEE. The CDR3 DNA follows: TGTGCCAGCAGCGTAGCGGAGGGCGGTCCCCAGCATTTT. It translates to CASSVAEGGPQHF. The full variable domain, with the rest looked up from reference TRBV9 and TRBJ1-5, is DSGVTQTPKHLITATGQRVTLRCSPRSGDLSVYWYQQSLDQGLQFLIQYYNGEERAKGNILERFSAQQFPDLHSELNLSSLELGDSALYFCASSVAEGGPQHFGDGTRLSIL.

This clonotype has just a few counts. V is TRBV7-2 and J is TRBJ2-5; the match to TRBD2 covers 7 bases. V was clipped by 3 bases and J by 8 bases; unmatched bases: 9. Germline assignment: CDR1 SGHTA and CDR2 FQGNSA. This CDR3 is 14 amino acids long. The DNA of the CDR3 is TGTGCCAGCAGCTTTGATGGGGAGGGACGAACCCAGTACTTC. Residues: CASSFDGEGRTQYF. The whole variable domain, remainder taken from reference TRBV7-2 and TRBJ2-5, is GAGVSQSPSNKVTEKGKDVELRCDPISGHTALYWYRQSLGQGLEFLIYFQGNSAPDKSGLPSDRFSAERTGGSVSTLTIQRTQQEDSAVYLCASSFDGEGRTQYFGPGTRLLVL.

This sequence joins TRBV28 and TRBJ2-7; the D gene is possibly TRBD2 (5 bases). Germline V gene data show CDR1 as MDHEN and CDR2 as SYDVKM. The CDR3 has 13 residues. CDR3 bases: TGTGCGAGCTCGGGGTCGAGCTCCTACGAGCAGTACTTC. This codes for CASSGSSSYEQYF.

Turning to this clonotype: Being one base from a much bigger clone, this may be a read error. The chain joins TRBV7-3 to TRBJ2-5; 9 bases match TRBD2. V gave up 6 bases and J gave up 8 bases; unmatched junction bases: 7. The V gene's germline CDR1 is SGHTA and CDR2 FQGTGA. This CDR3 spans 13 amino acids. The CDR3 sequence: CASRYSGGETQYF. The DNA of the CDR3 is TGTGCCAGCAGATATAGCGGGGGCGAAACCCAGTACTTC. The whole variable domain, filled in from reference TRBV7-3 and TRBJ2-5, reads GAGVSQTPSNKVTEKGKYVELRCDPISGHTALYWYRQSLGQGPEFLIYFQGTGAADDSGLPNDRFFAVRPEGSVSTLKIQRTERGDSAVYLCASRYSGGETQYFGPGTRLLVL.

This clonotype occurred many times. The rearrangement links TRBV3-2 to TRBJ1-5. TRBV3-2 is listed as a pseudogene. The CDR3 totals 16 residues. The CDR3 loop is CASSQELQTSNQPQHF. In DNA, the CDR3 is TGTGCCAGCAGCCAAGAGCTACAAACGAGCAATCAGCCCCAGCATTTT.

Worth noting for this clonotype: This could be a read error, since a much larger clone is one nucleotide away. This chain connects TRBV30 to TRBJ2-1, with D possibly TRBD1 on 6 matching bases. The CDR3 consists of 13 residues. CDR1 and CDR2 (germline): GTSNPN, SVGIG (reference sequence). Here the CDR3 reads CAWGVGGSNEQFF. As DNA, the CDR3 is TGTGCCTGGGGTGTAGGGGGTAGCAATGAGCAGTTCTTC. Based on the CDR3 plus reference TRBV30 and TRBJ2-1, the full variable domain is SQTIHQWPATLVQPVGSPLSLECTVEGTSNPNLYWYRQAAGRGLQLLFYSVGIGQISSEVPQNLSASRPQDRQFILSSKKLLLSDSGFYLCAWGVGGSNEQFFGPGTRLTVL.

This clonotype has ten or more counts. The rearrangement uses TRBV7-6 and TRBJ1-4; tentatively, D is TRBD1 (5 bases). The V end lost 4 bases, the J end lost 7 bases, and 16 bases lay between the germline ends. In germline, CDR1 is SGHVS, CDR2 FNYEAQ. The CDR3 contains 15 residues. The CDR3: CASSWGGTETEKLFF. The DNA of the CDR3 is TGTGCCAGCAGCTGGGGGGGGACGGAGACTGAAAAACTGTTTTTT.

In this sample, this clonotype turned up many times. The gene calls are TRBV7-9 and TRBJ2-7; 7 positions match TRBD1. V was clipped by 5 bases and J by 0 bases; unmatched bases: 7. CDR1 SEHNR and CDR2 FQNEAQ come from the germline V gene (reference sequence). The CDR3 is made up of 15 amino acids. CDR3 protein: CASSPGTESSYEQYF. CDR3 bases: TGTGCCAGCAGCCCTGGGACAGAGAGCTCCTACGAGCAGTACTTC.

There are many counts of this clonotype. CDR3 loop: CASSLDNSYEQYF. CDR3 nucleotides: TGTGCCAGCAGTCTGGACAACTCCTACGAGCAGTACTTC. The V and J genes are TRBV6-2 or TRBV6-3 and TRBJ2-7; D possibly corresponds to TRBD1 (5 bases). Germline V lookup: CDR1 MNHEY, CDR2 SVGEGT. The CDR3 has 13 amino acids. Trimming left V 5 bases short and J 0 bases short, with 8 bases between.

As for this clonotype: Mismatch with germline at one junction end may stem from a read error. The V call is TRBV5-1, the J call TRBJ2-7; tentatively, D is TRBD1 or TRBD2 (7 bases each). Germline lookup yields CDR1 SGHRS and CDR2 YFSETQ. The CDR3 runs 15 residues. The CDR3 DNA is TGCGCCAGCAGCTTTCAGGGGGGGAGCTCCTACGAGCAGTGCTTC. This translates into CASSFQGGSSYEQCF.